This TCR beta chain stems from a study of OX40 agonist ivuxolimab in advanced cancers. The method was immunoSEQ multiplex PCR; TCRdb's version includes in-frame clones alone and lacks a portion of them. The table records 20,000 to 25,000 clones, about 83% of them present only once. Trimming removed 2 bases from V and 0 bases from J; junction bases left unmatched: 6. The length of the CDR3 is 16 residues. Germline CDR1 is SGHNT and CDR2 is YYREEE (reference sequence). This TCR was sampled from an adult with an advanced solid tumor such as melanoma, head and neck, liver or kidney cancer. The gene calls are TRBV5-4 and TRBJ2-3; 7 bases map to TRBD2. The specimen was CD4+ or CD8+ T cells sorted from blood, collected in a trial of the OX40 agonist ivuxolimab. The CDR3 is CASSFIVGGSTDTQYF. Written as DNA, the CDR3 is TGTGCCAGCAGCTTTATAGTGGGGGGGAGCACAGATACGCAGTATTTT.